This TCR beta chain was retrieved from a study of vaccination and CD4 T cells after COVID-19. Study in general: Taking of post-vaccine samples occurred a median approximately 67 days after dose two (range 14 to 241). Cultures designated as controls were supplied with a CEFX pool, an HIV-1 Nef pool, or no peptide.

CDR1 is MDHEN, CDR2 SYDVKM, per germline. V lost 6 bases, J lost 5 bases, and 8 bases lay in between. There are 12 residues in the CDR3. Study-level findings and limits: Spike mono-reactivity was found in 304 of 307 vaccine-specific clones from convalescent patients.

As for treatment: approximately 11-day PBMC culture with coronavirus spike peptide pools or control peptides (ViraFEST assay). Before TCRs were sequenced, ViraFEST expanded antigen-specific T cells with peptide pools. Sequenced with the Oncomine TCR Beta short-read assay was DNA taken from cultured CD4+ T cells. TCRdb processed the PCR reads anew with MiXCR; each CDR3 protein has one entry. The repertoire holds 20,000 to 25,000 distinct CDR3 sequences, approximately 59% seen once, with approximately 2.6% in the top ten. For this clonotype: Its matching antigen is unknown.

This clonotype was obtained from a human donor who had recovered from COVID-19. The genes are TRBV28 and TRBJ2-1, with D hard to call. The specimen was CD4+ T cells from blood, cultured in vitro. The DNA for the CDR3 is TGTGCCAGCAGCAAGAAAGACAATGAGCAGTTCTTC. It codes for CASSKKDNEQFF.